The subject of this entry is one T cell receptor beta chain. The data are from a study of human T cells and chemical hapten exposure. TCRdb ran MiXCR on the RACE reads and lists one entry per CDR3 protein. The repertoire holds about 130,000 distinct CDR3 sequences, with about 9% as singletons. CDR3 length: 13 residues. CDR1 is DFQATT, CDR2 SNEGSKA, per germline (reference sequence). The V end lost 7 bases, the J end lost 0 bases, and 12 bases lay between the germline ends. As for time point: healthy volunteer bleed at 2 weeks. Unseparated into fractions, whole blood served as the source from which total RNA was extracted.

The genes are TRBV20-1 and TRBJ1-1; no firm D call. Sequenced input: whole blood. The TCR sequence derives from a male donor in good health. Some clones in this sample may be carry-over from other donors' samples. The chain's CDR3 is CSVPTLVNTEAFF. The CDR3 DNA reads TGCAGTGTCCCGACATTGGTGAACACTGAAGCTTTCTTT.